These 14 T cell receptor beta chains came from one sample sequenced in a study of PD-1 blockade in mismatch repair-deficient tumors (dated by TCRdb to the late 2010s). Library preparation employed the immunoSEQ multiplex PCR assay. TCRdb limited this immuneACCESS table to in-frame rearrangements with V and J called. A share of clones is missing; checked studies link under half to unresolved V genes, and the rest is unexplained. This sample holds some 40,000 clones; roughly 88% were observed only once. Around 1% of the sample is taken by the ten largest. Here the sequenced sample was PBMCs, taken around 38 weeks after starting pembrolizumab. Receptors originate from an adult with mismatch repair-deficient cancer.

This chain connects TRBV2 to TRBJ1-1; 7 bases fit TRBD1. Germline values: CDR1 SNHLY, CDR2 FYNNEI. Trimming took 6 bases from V and 6 from J; bases not matched to a gene: 13. This CDR3 has 15 residues. The CDR3 region has the DNA TGTGCCAGCAGCGAGTTCCGGGACAGACGATCTGAAGCTTTCTTT. Translation: CASSEFRDRRSEAFF.

The chain links TRBV2 to TRBJ1-1; 7 bases match TRBD1. The germline CDR1 and CDR2 sequences are SNHLY and FYNNEI. V lost 7 bases to trimming and J lost 1 base; unmatched junction nucleotides: 9. CDR3 size: 15 residues. For the CDR3, the DNA is TGTGCCAGCATGCCTAGACAGGGATCGAACACTGAAGCTTTCTTT. This gives the protein CASMPRQGSNTEAFF.

V usage is TRBV7-2 and J usage is TRBJ2-7; TRBD2 is a possible D gene (5 bases). The ends were cut back, 3 bases at V and 2 bases at J, with 14 bases in the middle. This CDR3 spans 15 amino acids. Germline assignment: CDR1 SGHTA and CDR2 FQGNSA. CDR3 sequence reads: CASSFEASRTYEQYF. The CDR3 DNA sequence: TGTGCCAGCAGCTTTGAGGCTAGCAGAACCTACGAGCAGTACTTC.

The genes are TRBV6-1 and TRBJ2-4, with 10 nucleotides matching TRBD1. This CDR3 is built from 13 residues. Germline lookup yields CDR1 MNHNS and CDR2 SASEGT. The V segment lost 8 bases and the J segment 7 bases; nucleotides outside the gene matches: 5. CDR3 residues: CASGQGGGNIQYF. DNA for the CDR3: TGTGCCAGCGGACAGGGGGGAGGGAACATTCAGTACTTC.

The chain recombines TRBV5-5 with TRBJ2-3; 8 bases align to TRBD2. CDR1 and CDR2 (germline): SGHKS, YYEKEE (reference sequence). The ends lost 4 bases at V and 4 bases at J; junction bases unmatched: 17. The CDR3 covers 18 residues. In DNA, the CDR3 is TGTGCCAGCAGCCCCGAAGGCGATGCGGGAGGCCCCCCAGATACGCAGTATTTT. Amino acids: CASSPEGDAGGPPDTQYF.

V is TRBV9 and J is TRBJ2-7; 9 bases fit TRBD2. V lost 4 bases to trimming and J lost 4 bases; unmatched junction nucleotides: 9. The CDR3 is 15 residues long. Germline CDR1 reads SGDLS; CDR2 reads YYNGEE. This chain's CDR3 is CASSSGGREGYEQYF. The DNA of the CDR3 is TGTGCCAGCAGCTCGGGGGGGCGGGAGGGATACGAGCAGTACTTC.

The V gene is TRBV11-3, the J gene TRBJ1-2; 9 bases are a match to TRBD1. With 5 bases clipped from V and 7 bases from J, the junction kept 11 bases outside the gene matches. This CDR3 has 15 residues. Germline lookup yields CDR1 SGHNT and CDR2 YENEEA. CDR3 sequence (DNA): TGTGCCAGCAGCCCGTACTGGGACAGGGACCTTGGCTACACCTTC. As protein: CASSPYWDRDLGYTF. Combining the CDR3 with reference TRBV11-3 and TRBJ1-2 gives the whole variable domain EAGVVQSPRYKIIEKKQPVAFWCNPISGHNTLYWYLQNLGQGPELLIRYENEEAVDDSQLPKDRFSAERLKGVDSTLKIQPAELGDSAVYLCASSPYWDRDLGYTFGSGTRLTVV.

The chain links TRBV19 to TRBJ2-1; the match to TRBD2 covers 8 bases. From germline, CDR1 is LNHDA and CDR2 SQIVND (reference sequence). CDR3 length: 13 residues. The ends lost 7 bases at V and 3 bases at J; junction bases unmatched: 2. The CDR3 nucleotides are TGTGCCAGTACCGCGGGAGGCTACAATGAGCAGTTCTTC. This codes for CASTAGGYNEQFF.

The rearrangement joins TRBV5-1 to TRBJ1-5, with a weak D call TRBD1 (5 bases). Trimming pared 0 bases from V and 0 bases from J, leaving 10 bases between. Germline V gene data show CDR1 as SGHRS and CDR2 as YFSETQ. The CDR3 sequence is 16 residues long. In DNA form, the CDR3 reads TGCGCCAGCAGCTTGGTTGGGGGGTTTAGCAATCAGCCCCAGCATTTT. Its translation is CASSLVGGFSNQPQHF.

The rearrangement uses TRBV18 and TRBJ2-1; TRBD2 matches at 8 bases. The CDR3 covers 16 residues. CDR1 is KGHSH, CDR2 LQKENI, per germline. The V segment lost 5 bases and the J segment 0 bases; nucleotides outside the gene matches: 6. CDR3 nucleotides: TGTGCCAGCTCAGTAACTAGCGGTAACTCCTACAATGAGCAGTTCTTC. Translated, it gives CASSVTSGNSYNEQFF. Variable domain in full (rest from reference TRBV18 and TRBJ2-1): NAGVMQNPRHLVRRRGQEARLRCSPMKGHSHVYWYRQLPEEGLKFMVYLQKENIIDESGMPKERFSAEFPKEGPSILRIQQVVRGDSAAYFCASSVTSGNSYNEQFFGPGTRLTVL.

The genes are TRBV14 and TRBJ1-2; 11 bases are a match to TRBD1. The CDR3 is 15 residues long. Looked up from germline, CDR1 is SGHDN and CDR2 is FVKESK. V lost 1 base to trimming and J lost 3 bases; unmatched junction nucleotides: 1. The CDR3: CASSQGTGGYYGYTF. The CDR3 DNA is TGTGCCAGCAGCCAAGGGACAGGGGGCTACTATGGCTACACCTTC.

This chain joins TRBV5-4 and TRBJ2-2; TRBD1 matches 7 bases. The CDR3 loop spans 14 amino acids. Germline V CDR1 and CDR2: SGHNT, YYREEE (reference sequence). The ends lost 4 bases at V and 5 bases at J; junction bases unmatched: 5. In DNA form, the CDR3 reads TGTGCCAGCAGCACGGGACAGATGACCGGGGAGCTGTTTTTT. Its translation is CASSTGQMTGELFF.

The rearrangement links TRBV10-2 to TRBJ2-7, with D unresolved. CDR3 length: 15 amino acids. Germline V gene lookup returns CDR1 WSHSY and CDR2 SAAADI. Between the trimmed V and J ends, which lost 3 bases and 3 bases, there was a span of 15 bases. In nucleotides, the CDR3 is TGCGCCAGCAGTGAAGTCGGCAGGTTCTTCTACGAGCAGTACTTC. Amino acids: CASSEVGRFFYEQYF.

This clone is a singleton in its sample. The CDR3 loop is CASSCRIVFF. The CDR3 bases are TGCGCCAGCAGCTGCCGAATAGTATTCTTC. The V call is TRBV5-1, the J call TRBJ2-1; D not certain. The germline gives CDR1 SGHRS, CDR2 YFSETQ. The CDR3 consists of 10 residues. With 3 bases removed from V and 16 bases from J, the gap between germline ends came to 11 bases.